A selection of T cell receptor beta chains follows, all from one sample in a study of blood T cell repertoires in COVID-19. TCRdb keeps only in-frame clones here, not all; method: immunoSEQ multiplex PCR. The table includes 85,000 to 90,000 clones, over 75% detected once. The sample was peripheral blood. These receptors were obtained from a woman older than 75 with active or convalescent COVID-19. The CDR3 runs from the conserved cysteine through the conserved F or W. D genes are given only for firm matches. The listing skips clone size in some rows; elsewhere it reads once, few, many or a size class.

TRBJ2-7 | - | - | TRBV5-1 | TGCGCCAGCAGCCCAGGACAGAGCTCCTACGAGCAGTACTTC | CASSPGQSSYEQYF
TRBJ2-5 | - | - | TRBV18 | TGTGCCAGCTCACGACCGGTCTTAGGGGAAGAGACCCAGTACTTC | CASSRPVLGEETQYF
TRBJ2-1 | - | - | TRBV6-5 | TGTGCCAGCAGTCCACGGTCCACCTACAATGAGCAGTTCTTC | CASSPRSTYNEQFF
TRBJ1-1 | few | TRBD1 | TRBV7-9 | TGTGCCAGCAGCTCGCGAGAGAACAGGGGGAACACTGAAGCTTTCTTT | CASSSRENRGNTEAFF
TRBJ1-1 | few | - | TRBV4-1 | TGCGCCAGCAGCCAAGTTCCGGCGGGGGGTCGGGCCACTGAAGCTTTCTTT | CASSQVPAGGRATEAFF
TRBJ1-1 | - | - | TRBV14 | TGTGCCAGCAGCCAAGGGCGGGTGGGCTACACTGAAGCTTTCTTT | CASSQGRVGYTEAFF
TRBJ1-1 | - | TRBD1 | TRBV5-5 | TGTGCCAGCGGCCGGGACAGGGAAAGCACTGAAGCTTTCTTT | CASGRDRESTEAFF
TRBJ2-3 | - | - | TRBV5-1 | TGCGCCAGCAGCCGCGGGCCTCGCACAGATACGCAGTATTTT | CASSRGPRTDTQYF
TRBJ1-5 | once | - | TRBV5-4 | TGTGCCAGCAGCTTGGATACAGGGCAGCCCCAGCATTTT | CASSLDTGQPQHF
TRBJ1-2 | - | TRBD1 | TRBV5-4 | TGTGCCAGCAGGATACAGGGGGCGAACTATGGCTACACCTTC | CASRIQGANYGYTF
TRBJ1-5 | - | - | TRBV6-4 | TGTGCCAGCAGTGAGAGGGAAAATCAGCCCCAGCATTTT | CASSERENQPQHF
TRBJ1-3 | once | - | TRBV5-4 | TGTGCCAGCAGCCCGGGCGGGGGCTTAGGAAACACCATATATTTT | CASSPGGGLGNTIYF
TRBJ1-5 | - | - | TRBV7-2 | TGTGCCAGCAGCTTAGGGGAGCCCCCTCAGCCCCAGCATTTT | CASSLGEPPQPQHF
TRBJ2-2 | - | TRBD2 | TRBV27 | TGTGCCAGCAGGGCTAGCGGGAAGGGCGGGGAGCTGTTTTTT | CASRASGKGGELFF
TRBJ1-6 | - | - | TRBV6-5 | TGTGCCACCACATGGGGGGGTTCTAATTCACCCCTCCACTTT | CATTWGGSNSPLHF
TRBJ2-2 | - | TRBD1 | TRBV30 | TGTGCCTGGGACCCCGGGACAGGGGGCGGCACCGGGGAGCTGTTTTTT | CAWDPGTGGGTGELFF
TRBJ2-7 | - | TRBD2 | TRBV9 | TGTGCCAGCAGCGTAGGGCGGGGGCCGCGGGGACTAGCGGACCCCTCCGAGCAGTACTTC | CASSVGRGPRGLADPSEQYF
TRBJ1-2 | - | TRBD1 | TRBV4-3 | TGCGCCAGCAGCCCTGACAGGGGAAACTATGGCTACACCTTC | CASSPDRGNYGYTF